This T cell receptor beta chain was recovered during a study of STAT5B mutations in CD4+ large granular lymphocyte leukemia. Turning to the study itself: Healthy donors showed HLA-associated enrichment of the CDR3 'QG' motif.

Germline-derived CDR1 and CDR2 are SGHTA and FQGNSA. The CDR3 consists of 14 residues. V was clipped by 7 bases and J by 5 bases; unmatched bases: 11. The survey-level immunoSEQ assay was used. Clones were read by immunoSEQ multiplex PCR, and TCRdb kept only the in-frame ones, dropping some. The top ten clones hold approximately 13% of a sample with approximately 20,000 clones, approximately 84% of them seen once. Control samples were healthy donors' buffy coats. The chain links TRBV7-2 to TRBJ2-7; TRBD2 matches 7 bases. Source material: CD4+ T cells from blood buffy coats. The source of this sequence is a human donor in good health. The CDR3 coding sequence is TGTGCCAGCACTGAGGGAGGGCCTTTCGACGAGCAGTACTTC. Translated, it gives CASTEGGPFDEQYF.